The next 26 T cell receptor beta chains were all read from a single sample in a study of blood T cell repertoires in COVID-19 (dated by TCRdb to 2018 to 2020). Library preparation was by the immunoSEQ multiplex PCR assay. Entries here come from immuneACCESS through TCRdb and include only in-frame sequences with V and J called. Some clones fail to appear in such tables; in the studies checked, an unresolved V gene covers under half of the shortfall, and the cause of the remainder is unknown. Counted in this sample were 200,000 to 250,000 clones; about 88% of them appeared once. More than 2.5% of the sample belongs to the ten largest clones. Specimen: peripheral blood. The receptors shown here come from a man between 60 and 75 years old with acute or convalescent COVID-19.

The J gene is TRBJ2-1, the V gene TRBV13, with D perhaps matching TRBD2 (5 bases). V gave up 0 bases and J gave up 7 bases, with 10 bases separating them. The CDR3 sequence is 14 residues long. Germline V CDR1 and CDR2: PRHDT, FYEKMQ (reference sequence). This CDR3 is CASSLGLARNEQFF. CDR3 bases: TGTGCCAGCAGCTTAGGCCTAGCTCGTAATGAGCAGTTCTTC.

For the CDR3, the DNA is TGTGCCAGCAGTTACTACGACTCGAGGACAGGGTCCTACGAGCAGTACTTC. Translation gives CASSYYDSRTGSYEQYF. The genes are TRBV6-2 or TRBV6-3 and TRBJ2-7; 8 bases are a match to TRBD1. Germline V lookup: CDR1 MNHEY, CDR2 SVGEGT. The ends lost 1 base at V and 1 base at J; junction bases unmatched: 9. The length of the CDR3 is 17 residues.

The chain combines TRBV7-2 with TRBJ2-7; D not resolved. This CDR3 region has 15 residues. V lost 1 base to trimming and J lost 0 bases, with 10 bases between them. Per the germline V gene, CDR1 is SGHTA and CDR2 is FQGNSA. CDR3 in DNA: TGTGCCAGCAGCTTAGGTTCGCTAACCTCCTACGAGCAGTACTTC. Protein: CASSLGSLTSYEQYF.

This clone was detected once. V usage is TRBV6-5 and J usage is TRBJ2-5; TRBD2 is a possible D gene (5 bases). Germline CDR1 MNHEY, CDR2 SVGAGI. This CDR3 spans 15 amino acids. The V end lost 10 bases, the J end lost 4 bases, and 22 bases lay between the germline ends. The CDR3 DNA sequence: TGTGCCACAGGTCGGGCGGTTGAGGGCCGAGAGACCCAGTACTTC. Its protein product is CATGRAVEGRETQYF.

This CDR3 is CASSPLQGKNTEAFF. For the CDR3, the DNA is TGTGCCAGCTCACCTTTACAGGGTAAGAACACTGAAGCTTTCTTT. The gene calls are TRBV18 and TRBJ1-1; a possible D gene is TRBD1 (6 bases). The germline V gene encodes CDR1 KGHSH and CDR2 LQKENI. The V end lost 3 bases, the J end lost 1 base, and 12 bases lay between the germline ends. This CDR3 region has 15 residues. The full variable domain, completed using reference TRBV18 and TRBJ1-1, is NAGVMQNPRHLVRRRGQEARLRCSPMKGHSHVYWYRQLPEEGLKFMVYLQKENIIDESGMPKERFSAEFPKEGPSILRIQQVVRGDSAAYFCASSPLQGKNTEAFFGQGTRLTVV.

The chain has TRBV7-8 and TRBJ2-7; 7 bases map to TRBD1. Germline-derived CDR1 and CDR2 are SGHVS and FQNEAQ. The CDR3 is made up of 14 amino acids. Trimming cost V 3 bases and J 1 base; bases outside gene matches: 3. The CDR3 DNA reads TGTGCCAGCAGCTTGGACAGGACTTCCTACGAGCAGTACTTC. As protein: CASSLDRTSYEQYF. The whole variable domain, filled in from reference TRBV7-8 and TRBJ2-7, reads GAGVSQSPRYKVAKRGQDVALRCDPISGHVSLFWYQQALGQGPEFLTYFQNEAQLDKSGLPSDRFFAERPEGSVSTLKIQRTQQEDSAVYLCASSLDRTSYEQYFGPGTRLTVT.

The chain couples TRBV6-1 to TRBJ2-4, with TRBD1 as a possible D gene (6 bases). Germline values: CDR1 MNHNS, CDR2 SASEGT. Trimming stripped 1 base from V and 0 bases from J, with 10 bases between. The CDR3 is made up of 16 amino acids. CDR3 loop: CASSEGGPVAKNIQYF. The DNA for the CDR3 is TGTGCCAGCAGTGAAGGGGGGCCGGTAGCCAAAAACATTCAGTACTTC.

The chain uses TRBV7-3 and TRBJ2-3; TRBD2 might be the D (5 bases). CDR3 length: 13 residues. Trimming removed 6 bases from V and 5 bases from J, with 12 bases in between. Germline CDR1 reads SGHTA; CDR2 reads FQGTGA. CDR3 nucleotides: TGTGCCAGCAGTCTAACGAGGGAAGATACGCAGTATTTT. It specifies CASSLTREDTQYF.

CDR3 nucleotides: TGTGCCAGCAGTGAAGGTGGGGACAGGGCGGTTTACGAGCAGTACTTC. Translated, it gives CASSEGGDRAVYEQYF. The rearrangement uses TRBV2 and TRBJ2-7; 9 nucleotides line up with TRBD1. Germline V gives CDR1 SNHLY, CDR2 FYNNEI. The CDR3 runs to 16 residues. With 1 base clipped from V and 4 bases from J, the junction kept 8 bases outside the gene matches.

V is TRBV19 and J is TRBJ1-2; D unclear. The CDR3 sequence is 12 residues long. Germline V gives CDR1 LNHDA, CDR2 SQIVND (reference sequence). Trimming left V 6 bases short and J 4 bases short, with 9 bases between. In DNA form, the CDR3 reads TGTGCCAGTAGAAAGGAGGTCTATGGCTACACCTTC. Its translation is CASRKEVYGYTF.

This chain joins TRBV7-6 and TRBJ2-5; 11 bases match TRBD2. The trim removed 1 base at V and 1 base at J, leaving 5 bases unmatched. The CDR3 covers 17 residues. Germline assignment: CDR1 SGHVS and CDR2 FNYEAQ. CDR3 coding DNA: TGTGCCAGCAGCTTAGTACTAGCGGGGGACCCCCAAGAGACCCAGTACTTC. It codes for CASSLVLAGDPQETQYF.

V usage is TRBV6-1 and J usage is TRBJ1-5; D is undetermined. V was cut by 1 base and J by 5 bases, with 6 bases left in between. Germline CDR1 and CDR2: MNHNS and SASEGT. This CDR3 region has 13 residues. CDR3 coding DNA: TGTGCCAGCAGTGAAGTCCGGGATCAGCCCCAGCATTTT. It yields the protein CASSEVRDQPQHF.

The rearrangement links TRBV5-1 to TRBJ2-5, with 12 bases lining up with TRBD2. The CDR3 sequence is 20 residues long. Germline CDR1 reads SGHRS; CDR2 reads YFSETQ. V dropped 0 bases and J dropped 5; count of bases not matched to a gene: 17. Here the CDR3 DNA reads TGCGCCAGCAGCTTGGATAACCTGGCGGCTAGCGGGGGGGCCAGGGAGACCCAGTACTTC. The encoded protein is CASSLDNLAASGGARETQYF. The full variable domain, completed using reference TRBV5-1 and TRBJ2-5, is KAGVTQTPRYLIKTRGQQVTLSCSPISGHRSVSWYQQTPGQGLQFLFEYFSETQRNKGNFPGRFSGRQFSNSRSEMNVSTLELGDSALYLCASSLDNLAASGGARETQYFGPGTRLLVL.

The V and J genes are TRBV6-1 and TRBJ2-5; D is perhaps TRBD1 (6 bases). V was shortened by 0 bases and J by 7 bases, with 15 bases between the two germline ends. The CDR3 is 15 residues long. CDR1 is MNHNS, CDR2 SASEGT, per germline. CDR3 DNA sequence: TGTGCCAGCAGTGAAGCGCTCGGGCTAGGGGGGACCCAGTACTTC. It yields the protein CASSEALGLGGTQYF.

The chain is built from TRBV6-1 and TRBJ2-4; the match to TRBD2 covers 7 bases. Germline trimming cut 0 bases from V and 0 bases from J; bases unmatched to any gene: 14. CDR1 is MNHNS, CDR2 SASEGT, per germline. The CDR3 totals 20 residues. The CDR3 nucleotides are TGTGCCAGCAGTGAAGCGCGGCAGGGATGGGGGGGGACAGCCAAAAACATTCAGTACTTC. It encodes CASSEARQGWGGTAKNIQYF.

CDR3 sequence reads: CASSAGAGGQPQHF. CDR3 bases: TGTGCCAGCTCCGCGGGCGCGGGGGGACAGCCCCAGCATTTT. This chain uses TRBV18 with TRBJ1-5; a weak D match, TRBD1 (5 bases). CDR3 size: 14 residues. V was shortened by 6 bases and J by 7 bases, with 16 bases between the two germline ends. Germline-derived CDR1 and CDR2 are KGHSH and LQKENI.

This clone was seen a handful of times. The V call is TRBV4-2, the J call TRBJ2-3; TRBD2 aligns across 11 bases. V trimming: 5 bases; J trimming: 5 bases; junction bases outside the gene matches: 3. Germline loops: CDR1 LGHNA, CDR2 YNFKEQ. The CDR3 contains 14 residues. CDR3 DNA sequence: TGTGCCAGCAGCGACGGGACTAGCGGAGATACGCAGTATTTT. It is translated as CASSDGTSGDTQYF.

The chain joins TRBV5-1 to TRBJ2-7, with D perhaps TRBD1 (6 bases). This CDR3 region has 14 residues. Trimming removed 1 base from V and 2 bases from J, with 10 bases in between. Germline CDR1 reads SGHRS; CDR2 reads YFSETQ. The CDR3 bases are TGCGCCAGCAGCTTGACAGGGAAGCCCTACGAGCAGTACTTC. As protein: CASSLTGKPYEQYF.

The chain combines TRBV7-6 with TRBJ1-4; D possibly corresponds to TRBD1 (6 bases). Germline V gives CDR1 SGHVS, CDR2 FNYEAQ. This CDR3 contains 14 residues. Trimming cost V 5 bases and J 2 bases, with 9 bases left between them. The CDR3 protein is CASSRTETNEKLFF. CDR3 in DNA: TGTGCCAGCAGCAGGACAGAGACTAATGAAAAACTGTTTTTT.

The rearrangement links TRBV13 to TRBJ2-3, with 8 bases lining up with TRBD2. Germline values: CDR1 PRHDT, CDR2 FYEKMQ (reference sequence). The CDR3 totals 16 residues. The trim removed 5 bases at V and 2 bases at J, leaving 9 bases unmatched. The CDR3 DNA sequence: TGTGCCAGCAGCCCCCTGGCGGGGGGAGACACAGATACGCAGTATTTT. Residues: CASSPLAGGDTDTQYF.

The chain uses TRBV12-5 and TRBJ1-4; the D is unclear. Trimming shortened V by 0 bases and J by 0 bases, and 14 bases separated the two germline ends. Germline V gene data show CDR1 as LGHNT and CDR2 as FRNRAP. This CDR3 is built from 18 residues. The CDR3 DNA follows: TGTGCTAGTGGTTTGGTACTGAGGGCGGAGCCAACTAATGAAAAACTGTTTTTT. It yields the protein CASGLVLRAEPTNEKLFF.

The rearrangement joins TRBV7-3 to TRBJ2-2, with TRBD1 as a possible D gene (6 bases). Trimming took 1 base from V and 7 from J, leaving 10 bases between them. Germline V gene sequence: CDR1 SGHTA, CDR2 FQGTGA. The CDR3 contains 14 residues. The CDR3 nucleotides read TGTGCCAGCAGCTTAAAGGGGGTTATCGGGGAGCTGTTTTTT. This translates into CASSLKGVIGELFF.

The CDR3 DNA reads TGTGCCAGCTCACCTACCACCCAGAAATCAGATACGCAGTATTTT. Translated: CASSPTTQKSDTQYF. The rearrangement uses TRBV18 and TRBJ2-3, with no clear D. In germline, CDR1 is KGHSH, CDR2 LQKENI. The CDR3 contains 15 residues. Trimming left V 3 bases short and J 4 bases short, with 14 bases between.

V usage is TRBV7-3 and J usage is TRBJ2-1; possibly TRBD1 for D (6 bases). Deletions cut 4 bases from V and 10 bases from J, with 8 bases between. Germline CDR1 is SGHTA and CDR2 is FQGTGA. The CDR3 has 11 amino acids. The CDR3 region has the DNA TGTGCCAGCAGCTATGGACAGGAGCAGTTCTTC. Translating gives CASSYGQEQFF.

The chain links TRBV27 to TRBJ2-5; 11 bases fit TRBD2. J lost 2 bases, V lost 2 bases, and 4 bases had no gene match. This CDR3 has 16 residues. Germline CDR1 reads MNHEY; CDR2 reads SMNVEV (reference sequence). The CDR3 loop reads CASSLLLAGGQETQYF. DNA of the CDR3: TGTGCCAGCAGTTTACTGCTAGCGGGGGGACAAGAGACCCAGTACTTC.

The chain combines TRBV28 with TRBJ2-7; 7 bases line up with TRBD1. This CDR3 is 18 amino acids long. Germline CDR1 and CDR2: MDHEN and SYDVKM. Trimming cost V 5 bases and J 0 bases; bases outside gene matches: 16. CDR3 sequence (DNA): TGTGCCAGCAGTCCCCTAGGGGGATCGACAGGGTACTCCTACGAGCAGTACTTC. Translation: CASSPLGGSTGYSYEQYF.